Shown below are 6 T cell receptor beta chains from a single sample sequenced in a study of long-term antiretroviral therapy in people with HIV (dated 2022 in TCRdb). The immunoSEQ hsTCRB v3.0 assay was used at survey level resolution to sequence the TRB variable region. The source is immuneACCESS, and TCRdb retained only in-frame sequences with V and J called. Part of the clones is not carried over; for the studies checked, unresolved V genes explain less than half of this, and the remainder is unexplained. In this sample the table shows 30,000 to 40,000 clones, around 94% of which occur a single time. The ten most abundant clones make up about 3.6% of the sample. The sequencing used unsorted PBMCs, collected 4.1 years after starting antiretroviral therapy. The source of these receptors is a woman aged 45-59 years with HIV.

This clone showed up just a few times. The CDR3 region is CASSQAVGGETQYF. CDR3 nucleotide sequence: TGTGCCAGCAGCCAAGCGGTGGGCGGAGAGACCCAGTACTTC. The rearrangement links TRBV14 to TRBJ2-5; D remains unclear. Trimming stripped 1 base from V and 4 bases from J, with 10 bases between. Germline V gene data show CDR1 as SGHDN and CDR2 as FVKESK. CDR3 length equals 14 residues.

The rearrangement links TRBV10-3 to TRBJ2-3, with D possibly being TRBD2 (6 bases). V gave up 2 bases and J gave up 1 base, with 16 bases separating them. Germline-derived CDR1 and CDR2 are ENHRY and SYGVKD. This CDR3 is 17 amino acids long. DNA for the CDR3: TGTGCCATCAGTGAGACAAGTCCGGGGGACCGCACAGATACGCAGTATTTT. This gives the protein CAISETSPGDRTDTQYF.

The rearrangement uses TRBV5-4 and TRBJ1-2, with a weak D call TRBD1 (5 bases). V was clipped by 0 bases and J by 8 bases, with 11 bases between them. CDR3 length: 13 residues. Germline lookup yields CDR1 SGHNT and CDR2 YYREEE (reference sequence). This chain's CDR3 is CASSLEQGVGYTF. The CDR3 DNA follows: TGTGCCAGCAGCTTGGAGCAGGGAGTAGGCTACACCTTC.

The rearrangement links TRBV19 to TRBJ2-2; 8 bases map to TRBD1. CDR3 length: 15 residues. Germline CDR1 is LNHDA and CDR2 is SQIVND (reference sequence). Losses at the gene ends were 3 bases for V and 4 bases for J; bases not matched to a gene: 4. Written as DNA, the CDR3 is TGTGCCAGTAGTATGGACAGGGTGAGCACCGGGGAGCTGTTTTTT. Residues: CASSMDRVSTGELFF. The full variable domain, in which reference TRBV19 and TRBJ2-2 provide the parts outside the CDR3, is DGGITQSPKYLFRKEGQNVTLSCEQNLNHDAMYWYRQDPGQGLRLIYYSQIVNDFQKGDIAEGYSVSREKKESFPLTVTSAQKNPTAFYLCASSMDRVSTGELFFGEGSRLTVL.

V usage is TRBV7-9 and J usage is TRBJ2-5; the match to TRBD2 covers 14 bases. V trimming: 5 bases; J trimming: 4 bases; junction bases outside the gene matches: 3. Per germline, CDR1 SEHNR and CDR2 FQNEAQ (reference sequence). CDR3 length equals 15 residues. The CDR3 sequence is CASSRGTSGGETQYF. The CDR3 nucleotides read TGTGCCAGCAGCCGAGGGACTAGCGGGGGAGAGACCCAGTACTTC.

The chain recombines TRBV9 with TRBJ1-1; D uncertain. CDR1 is SGDLS, CDR2 YYNGEE, per germline. The CDR3 has 12 residues. Trimming cost V 4 bases and J 0 bases, with 4 bases left between them. CDR3 sequence: CASSRLNTEAFF. The CDR3 region has the DNA TGTGCCAGCAGCAGGTTGAACACTGAAGCTTTCTTT.